This entry lists 28 T cell receptor beta chains sequenced from one sample in a study of T cell repertoires in cytomegalovirus infection. No antigen has been identified for these receptors. TCRdb ran MiXCR on the reads and lists one entry per CDR3 protein. The sample gives roughly 990,000 distinct CDR3 sequences, around 31% of which show up once; around 15% is in the top ten. The material sequenced was cultured CD8+ T cells from PBMCs, taken from culture after CMV antigen stimulation. The source is a human donor in good health (CMV status not recorded). Some clones in this sample may be carry-over from other donors' samples.

The gene calls are TRBV27 and TRBJ2-1; D remains ambiguous. The germline V gene has CDR1 MNHEY and CDR2 SMNVEV (reference sequence). CDR3 length: 12 amino acids. V was clipped by 5 bases and J by 5 bases, with 7 bases between them. The CDR3 DNA reads as TGTGCCAGCAGTCGGAAGAACAATGAGCAGTTCTTC. This sequence encodes CASSRKNNEQFF.

The V gene is TRBV9, the J gene TRBJ2-2, with TRBD1 matching over 9 bases. This CDR3 contains 14 residues. The germline V gene encodes CDR1 SGDLS and CDR2 YYNGEE. V gave up 3 bases and J gave up 8 bases; unmatched junction bases: 5. CDR3 coding DNA: TGTGCCAGCAGCGCCTACAGGGGGCTGGGGGAGCTGTTTTTT. Encoded protein: CASSAYRGLGELFF. Supplemented by reference TRBV9 and TRBJ2-2, the full variable domain reads DSGVTQTPKHLITATGQRVTLRCSPRSGDLSVYWYQQSLDQGLQFLIQYYNGEERAKGNILERFSAQQFPDLHSELNLSSLELGDSALYFCASSAYRGLGELFFGEGSRLTVL.

This chain uses TRBV5-4 with TRBJ2-3, with no clear D. The germline gives CDR1 SGHNT, CDR2 YYREEE (reference sequence). The V end lost 9 bases, the J end lost 0 bases, and 14 bases lay between the germline ends. The CDR3 covers 14 residues. The CDR3 here is CATIPEASTDTQYF. The DNA of the CDR3 is TGTGCCACCATTCCTGAGGCGAGCACAGATACGCAGTATTTT.

This clonotype was counted only a few times. The chain combines TRBV19 with TRBJ1-2; D uncertain. Germline V gene lookup returns CDR1 LNHDA and CDR2 SQIVND (reference sequence). The CDR3 length is 13 residues. Deletions cut 9 bases from V and 7 bases from J, with 18 bases between. The CDR3 sequence is CASSWGEGGGYTF. CDR3 nucleotide sequence: TGTGCCAGCTCCTGGGGAGAGGGAGGTGGCTACACCTTC.

This clonotype was observed a few times. The rearrangement uses TRBV6-5 and TRBJ1-5; tentatively, D is TRBD1 (6 bases). The germline CDR1 and CDR2 sequences are MNHEY and SVGAGI. V shed 0 bases and J shed 7 bases, with 13 bases lying between them. This CDR3 has 15 amino acids. The CDR3 sequence: CASSYSPGAEQPQHF. The CDR3 bases are TGTGCCAGCAGTTACTCACCAGGGGCCGAGCAGCCCCAGCATTTT.

A few counts support this clonotype. The chain carries TRBV27 and TRBJ1-6, with a possible D match to TRBD1 (5 bases). Germline V gives CDR1 MNHEY, CDR2 SMNVEV (reference sequence). This CDR3 is built from 15 residues. Deletions cut 7 bases from V and 3 bases from J, with 13 bases between. CDR3 DNA: TGTGCCAGCAATGCGGGGCCCAACTATAATTCACCCCTCCACTTT. As protein: CASNAGPNYNSPLHF.

This chain joins TRBV12-5 and TRBJ1-5; D is unresolved. CDR1 and CDR2 from the germline V gene are LGHNT and FRNRAP. The CDR3 is 13 residues long. V dropped 3 bases and J dropped 3 bases, with 6 bases sitting between them. Here the CDR3 DNA reads TGTGCTAGTGGTTTTAAATCCAATCAGCCCCAGCATTTT. It translates to CASGFKSNQPQHF.

This sequence joins TRBV6-2 or TRBV6-3 and TRBJ2-5, with 10 bases identical to TRBD1. CDR3 length equals 16 residues. Germline V gene lookup returns CDR1 MNHEY and CDR2 SVGEGT. J gave up 3 bases and V 8 bases, and 12 bases lay outside the gene matches. CDR3 in amino acids: CASEPLGTGEKETQYF. Written as DNA, the CDR3 is TGTGCCAGCGAACCCCTCGGGACAGGGGAAAAAGAGACCCAGTACTTC.

This clonotype was picked up a small number of times. The chain links TRBV5-1 to TRBJ1-2, with TRBD1 identical over 7 bases. The junction had 14 bases not matched to a gene; V was cut back by 4 bases and J by 5 bases. CDR3 size: 16 residues. Germline V gene data show CDR1 as SGHRS and CDR2 as YFSETQ. The CDR3: CASSPGQPSVQYGYTF. Written as DNA, the CDR3 is TGCGCCAGCAGCCCGGGACAGCCCTCCGTACAGTATGGCTACACCTTC.

This clonotype showed up just a few times. The rearrangement links TRBV4-3 to TRBJ2-3; D is unresolved. V was pared by 2 bases and J by 2 bases, with 17 bases between. Germline assignment: CDR1 LGHNA and CDR2 YSLEER. The length of the CDR3 is 17 residues. CDR3 region: CASSQLRELLITDTQYF. The CDR3, as DNA: TGCGCCAGCAGCCAATTGCGTGAGCTACTAATCACAGATACGCAGTATTTT.

The chain combines TRBV29-1 with TRBJ2-7; the match to TRBD2 covers 8 bases. V shed 7 bases and J 5 bases; nucleotides not matched to a gene: 10. In germline, CDR1 is SQVTM, CDR2 ANQGSEA. The CDR3 length is 13 residues. This CDR3 is CSGAAGGRDEQYF. The CDR3 DNA reads as TGCAGCGGTGCGGCGGGGGGCCGCGACGAGCAGTACTTC.

This clonotype has a handful of counts. This sequence joins TRBV19 and TRBJ2-3; D uncertain. The CDR3 sequence is 15 residues long. Trimming stripped 3 bases from V and 2 bases from J, with 12 bases between. Germline V gene sequence: CDR1 LNHDA, CDR2 SQIVND (reference sequence). For the CDR3, the DNA is TGTGCCAGTAGTATCGACAATCCTTCCACAGATACGCAGTATTTT. The encoded protein is CASSIDNPSTDTQYF.

This clonotype turned up a few times. The V gene is TRBV6-5, the J gene TRBJ2-3; 7 bases map to TRBD2. Germline assignment: CDR1 MNHEY and CDR2 SVGAGI. V gave up 4 bases and J gave up 8 bases; unmatched junction bases: 12. CDR3 size: 15 residues. CDR3 loop: CASSCVGGRNGTQYF. The CDR3 DNA follows: TGTGCCAGCAGTTGCGTGGGGGGGAGGAATGGTACGCAGTATTTT.

The chain joins TRBV9 to TRBJ2-1; a weak D match, TRBD2 (5 bases). Germline V gene data show CDR1 as SGDLS and CDR2 as YYNGEE. The CDR3 is 16 residues long. V gave up 3 bases and J gave up 0 bases, with 13 bases separating them. CDR3 sequence reads: CASSERGFRSYNEQFF. CDR3 sequence (DNA): TGTGCCAGCAGCGAGAGAGGGTTTCGCTCCTACAATGAGCAGTTCTTC. Full variable domain (remainder filled in from reference TRBV9 and TRBJ2-1): DSGVTQTPKHLITATGQRVTLRCSPRSGDLSVYWYQQSLDQGLQFLIQYYNGEERAKGNILERFSAQQFPDLHSELNLSSLELGDSALYFCASSERGFRSYNEQFFGPGTRLTVL.

The rearrangement joins TRBV6-1 to TRBJ2-2, with D tentatively TRBD2 (6 bases). V gave up 1 base and J gave up 2 bases, with 11 bases separating them. CDR3 length equals 16 residues. CDR1 is MNHNS and CDR2 is SASEGT in the germline V gene. The CDR3 loop reads CASSEDWRANTGELFF. The CDR3 DNA reads TGTGCCAGCAGTGAAGATTGGAGGGCAAACACCGGGGAGCTGTTTTTT.

The V call is TRBV20-1, the J call TRBJ2-7; D unresolved. CDR1 and CDR2 from the germline V gene are DFQATT and SNEGSKA (reference sequence). The CDR3 sequence is 11 residues long. V was cut by 6 bases and J by 4 bases, with 10 bases left in between. CDR3 nucleotides: TGCAGTGCCGTAATCAATTACGAGCAGTACTTC. The encoded protein is CSAVINYEQYF.

The J gene is TRBJ2-2, the V gene TRBV20-1; 12 bases map to TRBD2. Germline V gives CDR1 DFQATT, CDR2 SNEGSKA (reference sequence). The CDR3 consists of 14 residues. Trimming took 6 bases from V and 7 from J; bases not matched to a gene: 6. The CDR3 loop reads CSALRTSGVGELFF. CDR3 nucleotides: TGCAGTGCCCTCCGGACTAGCGGGGTCGGGGAGCTGTTTTTT.

This chain joins TRBV27 and TRBJ2-7, with a tentative D call TRBD2 (6 bases). This CDR3 comprises 13 residues. Germline lookup yields CDR1 MNHEY and CDR2 SMNVEV (reference sequence). V was cut by 8 bases and J by 4 bases, with 15 bases left in between. The chain's CDR3 is CASSETSRYEQYF. CDR3 DNA sequence: TGTGCCAGCTCCGAGACTAGTCGGTACGAGCAGTACTTC.

This chain joins TRBV20-1 and TRBJ2-2; no firm D call. The CDR3 has 15 residues. Trimming pared 5 bases from V and 0 bases from J, leaving 13 bases between. Germline CDR1 is DFQATT and CDR2 is SNEGSKA (reference sequence). In nucleotides, the CDR3 is TGCAGTGCTCTACTTTCCCCGTCGAACACCGGGGAGCTGTTTTTT. It translates to CSALLSPSNTGELFF.

This clonotype was seen ten or more times. This sequence joins TRBV27 and TRBJ2-1; 13 bases are shared with TRBD2. Per germline, CDR1 MNHEY and CDR2 SMNVEV (reference sequence). CDR3 length: 17 amino acids. The V and J ends lost 3 bases and 6 bases, in that order; junction bases with no gene match: 8. CDR3 protein: CASSLGLAGNLGNEQFF. CDR3 DNA sequence: TGTGCCAGCAGTTTGGGACTAGCGGGGAACTTAGGCAATGAGCAGTTCTTC.

V and J are TRBV10-1 and TRBJ2-1; TRBD2 matches 9 bases. J lost 0 bases, V lost 5 bases, and 11 bases had no gene match. CDR3 length: 18 amino acids. Germline V gene data show CDR1 as WNHNN and CDR2 as SYGVQD (reference sequence). CDR3 sequence reads: CASSPMGNSGSSYNEQFF. Written as DNA, the CDR3 is TGCGCCAGCAGTCCTATGGGGAATAGCGGGAGCTCCTACAATGAGCAGTTCTTC.

The chain combines TRBV4-3 with TRBJ2-6, with 9 nucleotides matching TRBD1. The junction had 6 bases not matched to a gene; V was cut back by 2 bases and J by 4 bases. CDR3 size: 17 residues. Germline CDR1 is LGHNA and CDR2 is YSLEER. The CDR3 DNA sequence: TGCGCCAGCAGCCAAATGAGACAGGGGGAGGGGGCCAACGTCCTGACTTTC. Translated, it gives CASSQMRQGEGANVLTF.

This clonotype has more than one count but fewer than ten. This chain joins TRBV7-9 and TRBJ2-7; 10 bases match TRBD1. This CDR3 comprises 16 residues. The germline V gene encodes CDR1 SEHNR and CDR2 FQNEAQ (reference sequence). J lost 1 base, V lost 5 bases, and 8 bases had no gene match. The CDR3 DNA follows: TGTGCCAGCAGCACACCGCGGGACAGGGGTTCCTACGAGCAGTACTTC. Translating gives CASSTPRDRGSYEQYF.

This chain joins TRBV5-1 and TRBJ2-1; maybe TRBD1 (6 bases). Germline CDR1 reads SGHRS; CDR2 reads YFSETQ. V gave up 4 bases and J gave up 5 bases, with 13 bases separating them. The CDR3 covers 14 residues. CDR3 bases: TGCGCCAGCAGCCCCCAGGGGAATAACAATGAGCAGTTCTTC. Amino acids: CASSPQGNNNEQFF.

The V call is TRBV27, the J call TRBJ1-1; D is undetermined. Germline loops: CDR1 MNHEY, CDR2 SMNVEV (reference sequence). V lost 3 bases, J lost 1 base, and 9 bases lay in between. This CDR3 spans 14 amino acids. CDR3 loop: CASSFYWENTEAFF. The CDR3 region has the DNA TGTGCCAGCAGTTTTTATTGGGAGAACACTGAAGCTTTCTTT.

This clonotype was detected a few times. The chain carries TRBV6-1 and TRBJ1-1; D gene ambiguous. The CDR3 covers 13 residues. Germline lookup yields CDR1 MNHNS and CDR2 SASEGT. V shed 6 bases and J shed 1 base, with 9 bases lying between them. CDR3 sequence reads: CASRGPSNTEAFF. Here the CDR3 DNA reads TGTGCCAGCAGGGGCCCATCGAACACTGAAGCTTTCTTT.

This clonotype was seen repeatedly, ten times or more. The chain couples TRBV7-3 to TRBJ2-5; 9 bases fit TRBD2. The J segment lost 4 bases and the V segment lost 3 bases, leaving 9 bases of the junction unmatched. Germline values: CDR1 SGHTA, CDR2 FQGTGA. The CDR3 has 16 residues. The CDR3: CASSFPEEAGGETQYF. The CDR3, as DNA: TGTGCCAGCAGCTTCCCAGAAGAAGCGGGGGGAGAGACCCAGTACTTC.

The table lists this clonotype with many counts. The V and J genes are TRBV6-5 and TRBJ1-1, with D tentatively TRBD1 (6 bases). The V gene's germline CDR1 is MNHEY and CDR2 SVGAGI. The CDR3 covers 14 residues. The V gene lost 3 bases and the J gene lost 5 bases, with 13 bases spanning the gap. CDR3 coding DNA: TGTGCCAGCAGTTATGGGGGGGCGGGGACTGAAGCTTTCTTT. The encoded protein is CASSYGGAGTEAFF.